This TCR beta chain was observed in a study of blood T cell repertoires in COVID-19. TCRdb's table, derived via immunoSEQ multiplex PCR, lists solely in-frame clones and lacks some. The sample consists of about 330,000 clones, around 90% of them appearing once. The study drew participants aged about 18 to 90 years from under 30 US areas. V was pared by 4 bases and J by 4 bases, with 5 bases of the junction left unmatched. CDR3 length: 14 amino acids. Germline V gives CDR1 MNHEY, CDR2 SMNVEV (reference sequence). The chain combines TRBV27 with TRBJ1-2, with 8 nucleotides matching TRBD1. Sequencing was done on a sample of PBMCs or T cells enriched from blood (not recorded which). The clonotype comes from a woman under 40 who had recovered from COVID-19. Written as DNA, the CDR3 is TGTGCCAGCAGTTCCAGGGGGCGAGCCTATGGCTACACCTTC. It is translated as CASSSRGRAYGYTF.